These 31 T cell receptor beta chains came from one sample sequenced in a study of OX40 agonist ivuxolimab in advanced cancers. The library was built by means of the immunoSEQ multiplex PCR assay. TCRdb obtained this table from immuneACCESS and retained in-frame rearrangements with V and J assigned. These tables miss some clones; where compared with another copy, unresolved V genes account for less than half of the shortfall, and the remainder is unexplained. In this sample the table shows tens of thousands of clones, around 89% of which occur a single time. The ten largest clones add up to approximately 0.5% of the sample. This specimen consisted of CD4+ or CD8+ T cells sorted from blood, obtained in a trial of the OX40 agonist ivuxolimab. These receptors originate from an adult with an advanced solid tumor such as melanoma, head and neck, liver or kidney cancer.

The chain is built from TRBV7-9 and TRBJ1-2, with D possibly TRBD1 on 5 matching bases. The germline gives CDR1 SEHNR, CDR2 FQNEAQ (reference sequence). V was shortened by 1 base and J by 12 bases, with 9 bases between the two germline ends. The length of the CDR3 is 11 residues. The CDR3 coding sequence is TGTGCCAGCAGCTTAGGGAGGGGAAACACCTTC. It yields the protein CASSLGRGNTF.

This clone was counted only a few times. This chain uses TRBV27 with TRBJ2-2; 11 nucleotides align to TRBD2. CDR1 and CDR2 from the germline V gene are MNHEY and SMNVEV (reference sequence). CDR3 size: 16 residues. The ends lost 6 bases at V and 5 bases at J; junction bases unmatched: 8. The CDR3 loop reads CASSLSGGGLTGELFF. Here the CDR3 DNA reads TGTGCCAGCAGCCTTAGCGGGGGGGGACTGACCGGGGAGCTGTTTTTT.

The count of this clone is one. This chain links TRBV4-1 with TRBJ1-3; D gene uncertain. Trimming removed 0 bases at V and 4 bases at J, with 10 bases between. Germline CDR1 reads MGHRA; CDR2 reads YSYEKL. The CDR3 runs 15 residues. CDR3 DNA sequence: TGCGCCAGCAGCCAAGAAGGCCCAGCGGGAAACACCATATATTTT. This encodes CASSQEGPAGNTIYF.

This chain joins TRBV29-1 and TRBJ2-3, with unresolved D. In germline, CDR1 is SQVTM, CDR2 ANQGSEA. V gave up 7 bases and J gave up 0 bases, with 8 bases separating them. The CDR3 is 12 residues long. CDR3 DNA sequence: TGCAGCGGAGGACGGAGCACAGATACGCAGTATTTT. The encoded protein is CSGGRSTDTQYF.

The rearrangement links TRBV20-1 to TRBJ2-3; D not certain. CDR1 is DFQATT, CDR2 SNEGSKA, per germline (reference sequence). The CDR3 runs 11 residues. V was trimmed by 4 bases and J by 0 bases, leaving 2 bases between them. The CDR3 loop is CSAMSTDTQYF. CDR3 sequence (DNA): TGCAGTGCTATGAGCACAGATACGCAGTATTTT.

This chain uses TRBV2 with TRBJ2-1; perhaps D is TRBD1 or TRBD2 (5 bases each). Germline-derived CDR1 and CDR2 are SNHLY and FYNNEI. The CDR3 has 16 amino acids. V lost 8 bases to trimming and J lost 0 bases, with 17 bases between them. The chain's CDR3 is CASEIPWGISYNEQFF. The CDR3 DNA reads as TGTGCCAGCGAGATTCCATGGGGGATCTCCTACAATGAGCAGTTCTTC.

The chain uses TRBV15 and TRBJ1-2; 7 bases match TRBD1. The germline V gene encodes CDR1 LNHNV and CDR2 YYDKDF (reference sequence). The CDR3 runs to 12 residues. J was trimmed by 5 bases and V by 4 bases; bases with no gene match: 1. The CDR3 sequence is CATSTQGYGYTF. CDR3 bases: TGTGCCACCAGCACACAGGGGTATGGCTACACCTTC. Complete variable domain (other parts from reference TRBV15 and TRBJ1-2): DAMVIQNPRYQVTQFGKPVTLSCSQTLNHNVMYWYQQKSSQAPKLLFHYYDKDFNNEADTPDNFQSRRPNTSFCFLDIRSPGLGDTAMYLCATSTQGYGYTFGSGTRLTVV.

The chain employs TRBV6-5 and TRBJ1-2; 7 bases fit TRBD1. There are 13 residues in the CDR3. Germline CDR1 reads MNHEY; CDR2 reads SVGAGI. V shed 2 bases, J shed 8 bases, and the junction held 5 bases outside the gene matches. Written as DNA, the CDR3 is TGTGCCAGCAGTTACGGGACAGCTAGCGGCTACACCTTC. Amino acid sequence: CASSYGTASGYTF.

The rearrangement links TRBV5-1 to TRBJ2-5, with 10 bases fitting TRBD2. The CDR3 runs to 15 residues. From germline, CDR1 is SGHRS and CDR2 YFSETQ. V gave up 0 bases and J gave up 5 bases; unmatched junction bases: 4. This CDR3 reads CASSLETSGVETQYF. CDR3 sequence (DNA): TGCGCCAGCAGCTTGGAAACTAGCGGGGTGGAGACCCAGTACTTC.

V and J are TRBV19 and TRBJ2-1; D gene uncertain. Trimming cost V 3 bases and J 0 bases, with 12 bases left between them. The CDR3 runs to 16 residues. Germline V gene sequence: CDR1 LNHDA, CDR2 SQIVND (reference sequence). The CDR3 reads CASSIRQENSYNEQFF. DNA of the CDR3: TGTGCCAGTAGTATTAGGCAGGAAAACTCCTACAATGAGCAGTTCTTC.

This chain connects TRBV5-1 to TRBJ1-5; TRBD1 might be the D (5 bases). The germline V gene encodes CDR1 SGHRS and CDR2 YFSETQ. The CDR3 is made up of 14 amino acids. Deletions cut 4 bases from V and 4 bases from J, with 12 bases between. For the CDR3, the DNA is TGCGCCAGCAGCCCGGGGGTCGGTAATCAGCCCCAGCATTTT. Translating it yields CASSPGVGNQPQHF.

This clone has more than one count but fewer than ten. This chain links TRBV28 with TRBJ1-5; D perhaps matches TRBD1 (6 bases). Trimming removed 6 bases at V and 3 bases at J, with 15 bases between. The germline V gene encodes CDR1 MDHEN and CDR2 SYDVKM. The CDR3 sequence is 15 residues long. CDR3 protein: CASSSGQKTNQPQHF. The CDR3, as DNA: TGTGCCAGCAGCTCCGGACAGAAGACCAATCAGCCCCAGCATTTT.

This chain links TRBV2 with TRBJ2-7; possible D gene TRBD2, 6 bases. In germline, CDR1 is SNHLY, CDR2 FYNNEI. V lost 0 bases and J lost 5, with 14 bases in between. The CDR3 has 15 residues. CDR3 coding DNA: TGTGCCAGCAGTGAAGCGCGCGGGGTCGGTCACGAGCAGTACTTC. Its protein is CASSEARGVGHEQYF.

This chain connects TRBV5-1 to TRBJ2-3, with D unclear. Trimming pared 4 bases from V and 6 bases from J, leaving 15 bases between. The CDR3 is 14 residues long. The germline CDR1 and CDR2 sequences are SGHRS and YFSETQ. This CDR3 is CASSPAPGQDTQYF. The DNA for the CDR3 is TGCGCCAGCAGCCCCGCCCCGGGTCAGGATACGCAGTATTTT.

This chain joins TRBV5-1 and TRBJ2-5; 8 bases are a match to TRBD2. The length of the CDR3 is 15 residues. CDR1 is SGHRS and CDR2 is YFSETQ in the germline V gene. Trimming cost V 5 bases and J 1 base; bases outside gene matches: 7. The CDR3 region is CASRYAGGLQETQYF. CDR3 coding DNA: TGCGCCAGCAGGTACGCGGGGGGTCTCCAAGAGACCCAGTACTTC.

The chain combines TRBV6-5 with TRBJ1-2, with D unclear. The CDR3 length is 14 residues. The V gene's germline CDR1 is MNHEY and CDR2 SVGAGI. The V end lost 5 bases, the J end lost 1 base, and 11 bases lay between the germline ends. The CDR3 region is CASSEGGNNYGYTF. CDR3 sequence (DNA): TGTGCCAGCAGTGAAGGAGGGAATAACTATGGCTACACCTTC.

This sequence joins TRBV7-9 and TRBJ1-1; 9 nucleotides line up with TRBD1. CDR1 is SEHNR and CDR2 is FQNEAQ in the germline V gene (reference sequence). The ends lost 3 bases at V and 5 bases at J; junction bases unmatched: 4. CDR3 size: 14 residues. DNA of the CDR3: TGTGCCAGCAGCTTTTGGGACAGGGCGACTGAAGCTTTCTTT. It is translated as CASSFWDRATEAFF.

The V call is TRBV29-1, the J call TRBJ2-1, with D possibly TRBD1 on 6 matching bases. The germline V gene encodes CDR1 SQVTM and CDR2 ANQGSEA. V lost 0 bases and J 0 bases, leaving 12 bases between the germline ends. The CDR3 spans 16 residues. For the CDR3, the DNA is TGCAGCGTTGAAGAAGGCACAGGGAGCTCCTACAATGAGCAGTTCTTC. Protein: CSVEEGTGSSYNEQFF.

The chain joins TRBV4-1 to TRBJ1-5; the D gene is possibly TRBD1 (5 bases). CDR1 and CDR2 from the germline V gene are MGHRA and YSYEKL. V shed 3 bases and J shed 5 bases, with 17 bases lying between them. The CDR3 length is 16 residues. Here the CDR3 DNA reads TGCGCCAGCAGCCATGTGGGCAGGGTGGTGGATCAGCCCCAGCATTTT. Translation gives CASSHVGRVVDQPQHF.

V and J are TRBV29-1 and TRBJ1-2; 11 nucleotides line up with TRBD1. The CDR3 contains 13 residues. In germline, CDR1 is SQVTM, CDR2 ANQGSEA. V shed 7 bases, J shed 1 base, and the junction held 2 bases outside the gene matches. CDR3 in DNA: TGCAGCGCCGGGACAGGGGGTAACTATGGCTACACCTTC. It specifies CSAGTGGNYGYTF.

The chain has TRBV6-6 and TRBJ1-6, with D possibly TRBD1 on 6 matching bases. Germline lookup yields CDR1 MNHNY and CDR2 SVGAGI (reference sequence). Trimming removed 0 bases at V and 7 bases at J, with 13 bases between. CDR3 length equals 16 residues. CDR3 in amino acids: CASSYSWTERNSPLHF. The CDR3 nucleotides read TGTGCCAGCAGTTACTCTTGGACAGAGAGAAATTCACCCCTCCACTTT.

Points on this clone: Within the sample, other DNA sequences also encode this same CDR3. V gene TRBV7-9 combines with J gene TRBJ2-3; tentative D call: TRBD1 (6 bases). Trimming removed 5 bases from V and 3 bases from J, with 15 bases in between. The CDR3 has 15 residues. Per germline, CDR1 SEHNR and CDR2 FQNEAQ (reference sequence). The CDR3 sequence: CASSLQGGTTDTQYF. DNA for the CDR3: TGTGCCAGCAGCCTCCAAGGGGGAACTACAGATACGCAGTATTTT.

This chain joins TRBV28 and TRBJ2-7; no clear D gene. This CDR3 is built from 14 residues. Germline loops: CDR1 MDHEN, CDR2 SYDVKM. V lost 2 bases and J lost 0, with 8 bases in between. For the CDR3, the DNA is TGTGCCAGCAGTTTACAAGGGATCTCCTACGAGCAGTACTTC. It encodes CASSLQGISYEQYF. The full variable domain, with the rest looked up from reference TRBV28 and TRBJ2-7, is DVKVTQSSRYLVKRTGEKVFLECVQDMDHENMFWYRQDPGLGLRLIYFSYDVKMKEKGDIPEGYSVSREKKERFSLILESASTNQTSMYLCASSLQGISYEQYFGPGTRLTVT.

Concerning this clone itself: Other DNA sequences in the same sample also yield this CDR3. The chain is built from TRBV2 and TRBJ2-2; possible D gene TRBD1, 5 bases. V was pared by 4 bases and J by 2 bases, with 8 bases between. The CDR3 contains 14 residues. Germline V gene data show CDR1 as SNHLY and CDR2 as FYNNEI. DNA of the CDR3: TGTGCCAGCAGTGGAACAGGAAACACCGGGGAGCTGTTTTTT. Protein: CASSGTGNTGELFF.

This sequence joins TRBV15 and TRBJ2-7; D gene unclear. Trimming removed 0 bases from V and 2 bases from J, with 2 bases in between. The CDR3 contains 12 residues. In germline, CDR1 is LNHNV, CDR2 YYDKDF (reference sequence). In DNA, the CDR3 is TGTGCCACCAGCAGAGATGCCTACGAGCAGTACTTC. It codes for CATSRDAYEQYF.

V usage is TRBV6-1 and J usage is TRBJ2-3; possible D gene TRBD1, 5 bases. This CDR3 comprises 15 residues. Germline loops: CDR1 MNHNS, CDR2 SASEGT. V shed 7 bases and J shed 4 bases, with 18 bases lying between them. CDR3 DNA sequence: TGTGCCAGCATTAGACCCTGGGGCGACTCAGATACGCAGTATTTT. Amino acids: CASIRPWGDSDTQYF.

This chain uses TRBV5-1 with TRBJ2-2, with D possibly called TRBD1 or TRBD2 (5 bases each). Germline values: CDR1 SGHRS, CDR2 YFSETQ. The ends were cut back, 0 bases at V and 4 bases at J, with 13 bases in the middle. The CDR3 has 16 amino acids. This CDR3 reads CASSLGFGAPTGELFF. In nucleotides, the CDR3 is TGCGCCAGCAGCTTGGGGTTCGGGGCGCCCACCGGGGAGCTGTTTTTT.

The V gene is TRBV5-1, the J gene TRBJ1-2, with D possibly being TRBD1 (6 bases). This CDR3 has 12 amino acids. Germline V gene data show CDR1 as SGHRS and CDR2 as YFSETQ. V shed 3 bases and J shed 8 bases, with 11 bases lying between them. The CDR3 sequence: CASSSTGQGYTF. DNA of the CDR3: TGCGCCAGCAGCTCCACTGGACAGGGCTACACCTTC.

The chain is built from TRBV10-3 and TRBJ1-4; 12 bases fit TRBD1. Germline CDR1 and CDR2: ENHRY and SYGVKD. With V trimmed by 5 bases and J by 4 bases, 11 bases remained unmatched. The CDR3 is 18 residues long. CDR3 region: CAISSSGTGGIGNEKLFF. The CDR3 bases are TGTGCCATCAGTTCCTCCGGGACAGGGGGCATTGGTAATGAAAAACTGTTTTTT.

CDR3 in amino acids: CASSGDLMSYEQYF. The CDR3 bases are TGTGCCAGCAGTGGGGACCTAATGAGCTACGAGCAGTACTTC. The chain recombines TRBV2 with TRBJ2-7; D is tentatively TRBD1 or TRBD2 (5 bases each). The CDR3 is 14 amino acids. Trimming left V 4 bases short and J 3 bases short, with 13 bases between. Germline V CDR1 and CDR2: SNHLY, FYNNEI.

CDR3 protein: CSVVGGHSYGYTF. The CDR3 DNA follows: TGCAGCGTTGTGGGGGGGCACAGCTATGGCTACACCTTC. The chain is built from TRBV29-1 and TRBJ1-2, with D possibly TRBD1 on 6 matching bases. Germline V gene sequence: CDR1 SQVTM, CDR2 ANQGSEA. The CDR3 contains 13 residues. V was shortened by 4 bases and J by 4 bases, with 13 bases between the two germline ends.